Listed below are T cell receptor beta chains from one sample, sequenced in a study of CD8 T cells in Susac syndrome. TCRdb recomputed calls from the immunoSEQ multiplex PCR reads with MiXCR, one row per CDR3 protein. This sample carries 250,000 to 300,000 distinct CDR3 sequences, approximately 84% of them seen once, and the ten largest clones take approximately 0.11%. Sequencing input: CD8+ T cells from PBMCs. These receptors all come from a human donor with multiple sclerosis. Each CDR3 is given with its conserved first and last residue. D genes are given only for firm matches. Part of the rows lack a size; the others show once, few, many or a class for expanded clones.

clone_size: once; d_call: NA; j_call: TRBJ2-2; v_call: TRBV7-9; cdr3_aa: CASSSQPGGADGELFF; cdr3_nt: TGTGCCAGCAGCTCTCAGCCGGGGGGCGCGGACGGGGAGCTGTTTTTT
clone_size: NA; d_call: TRBD1; j_call: TRBJ1-5; v_call: TRBV28; cdr3_aa: CASSLEGQGYQPQHF; cdr3_nt: TGTGCCAGCAGTTTAGAAGGACAGGGTTATCAGCCCCAGCATTTT
clone_size: few; d_call: TRBD1; j_call: TRBJ1-2; v_call: TRBV6-1; cdr3_aa: CASSPGQVYGYTF; cdr3_nt: TGTGCCAGCAGCCCGGGACAGGTCTATGGCTACACCTTC
clone_size: NA; d_call: NA; j_call: TRBJ2-7; v_call: TRBV7-7; cdr3_aa: CASSPQLGYEQYF; cdr3_nt: TGTGCTAGCAGCCCCCAGTTGGGCTACGAGCAGTACTTC
clone_size: few; d_call: NA; j_call: TRBJ2-1; v_call: TRBV29-1; cdr3_aa: CSSDEALHNEQFF; cdr3_nt: TGCAGCTCCGACGAGGCCCTACACAATGAGCAGTTCTTC
clone_size: NA; d_call: TRBD2; j_call: TRBJ2-7; v_call: TRBV5-1; cdr3_aa: CASSLAAGGPREQYF; cdr3_nt: TGCGCCAGCAGCTTGGCGGCGGGAGGGCCGCGAGAGCAGTACTTC
clone_size: NA; d_call: NA; j_call: TRBJ1-2; v_call: TRBV14; cdr3_aa: CASSQDTF; cdr3_nt: TGTGCCAGCAGCCAAGATACCTTC
clone_size: once; d_call: TRBD2; j_call: TRBJ2-2; v_call: TRBV3-1; cdr3_aa: CASSQGGLAAPVDGELFF; cdr3_nt: TGTGCCAGCAGCCAAGGGGGACTAGCGGCCCCAGTCGACGGGGAGCTGTTTTTT
clone_size: NA; d_call: NA; j_call: TRBJ2-5; v_call: TRBV4-1; cdr3_aa: CASSHPPGSSQETQYF; cdr3_nt: TGCGCCAGCAGCCACCCTCCGGGTAGCAGCCAAGAGACCCAGTACTTC
clone_size: NA; d_call: NA; j_call: TRBJ2-1; v_call: TRBV5-6; cdr3_aa: CASSLGDSFNEQFF; cdr3_nt: TGTGCCAGCAGCTTAGGGGACTCTTTTAATGAGCAGTTCTTC
clone_size: NA; d_call: NA; j_call: TRBJ2-3; v_call: TRBV9; cdr3_aa: CASSVARASTDTQYF; cdr3_nt: TGTGCCAGCAGCGTAGCCAGGGCTAGCACAGATACGCAGTATTTT
clone_size: few; d_call: NA; j_call: TRBJ2-7; v_call: TRBV25-1; cdr3_aa: CASSWTDDEQYF; cdr3_nt: TGTGCCAGCAGCTGGACAGACGACGAGCAGTACTTC
clone_size: once; d_call: TRBD2; j_call: TRBJ2-1; v_call: TRBV9; cdr3_aa: CASSTSGRAPSYNEQFF; cdr3_nt: TGTGCCAGCAGCACTAGCGGGAGGGCGCCCTCCTACAATGAGCAGTTCTTC
clone_size: NA; d_call: NA; j_call: TRBJ1-5; v_call: TRBV12-3/TRBV12-4; cdr3_aa: CASSFTAGQPQHF; cdr3_nt: TGTGCCAGCAGTTTTACCGCTGGCCAGCCCCAGCATTTT
clone_size: NA; d_call: TRBD2; j_call: TRBJ2-1; v_call: TRBV19; cdr3_aa: CASKRGLSGRDGYNEQFF; cdr3_nt: TGTGCCAGTAAGAGAGGCTTGAGCGGGAGGGACGGCTACAATGAGCAGTTCTTC
clone_size: NA; d_call: TRBD2; j_call: TRBJ2-3; v_call: TRBV19; cdr3_aa: CASRPPGLAEGAYTDTQYF; cdr3_nt: TGTGCCAGTAGGCCCCCGGGACTAGCGGAAGGAGCGTACACAGATACGCAGTATTTT
clone_size: NA; d_call: NA; j_call: TRBJ2-3; v_call: TRBV6-1; cdr3_aa: CASRGGTDTQYF; cdr3_nt: TGTGCCAGCAGGGGAGGAACAGATACGCAGTATTTT
clone_size: once; d_call: NA; j_call: TRBJ2-1; v_call: TRBV19; cdr3_aa: CASSMLDSYNEQFF; cdr3_nt: TGTGCCAGTAGTATGTTAGATTCCTACAATGAGCAGTTCTTC
clone_size: once; d_call: TRBD2; j_call: TRBJ2-1; v_call: TRBV4-2; cdr3_aa: CASREGVIAGDSSYNEQFF; cdr3_nt: TGTGCCAGCAGAGAGGGGGTAATAGCGGGAGATTCTTCCTACAATGAGCAGTTCTTC
clone_size: NA; d_call: NA; j_call: TRBJ2-1; v_call: TRBV3-1; cdr3_aa: CASSQVILRQGHEQFF; cdr3_nt: TGTGCCAGCAGCCAAGTAATTTTGCGGCAGGGCCATGAGCAGTTCTTC
clone_size: NA; d_call: TRBD1; j_call: TRBJ2-3; v_call: TRBV6-6; cdr3_aa: CAITVGGTGRSDTQYF; cdr3_nt: TGTGCCATCACCGTCGGGGGGACAGGGAGATCAGATACGCAGTATTTT
clone_size: NA; d_call: NA; j_call: TRBJ1-1; v_call: TRBV5-6; cdr3_aa: CASSLERGYTEAFF; cdr3_nt: TGTGCCAGCAGCTTGGAACGGGGATACACTGAAGCTTTCTTT
clone_size: NA; d_call: NA; j_call: TRBJ2-5; v_call: TRBV11-2; cdr3_aa: CASSPPWGETQYF; cdr3_nt: TGTGCCAGCAGCCCCCCATGGGGCGAGACCCAGTACTTC
clone_size: NA; d_call: NA; j_call: TRBJ2-7; v_call: TRBV27; cdr3_aa: CASSSGSRYEQYF; cdr3_nt: TGTGCCAGCAGTTCAGGGAGTAGGTACGAGCAGTACTTC
clone_size: NA; d_call: NA; j_call: TRBJ1-1; v_call: TRBV2; cdr3_aa: CANRDYTEAFF; cdr3_nt: TGTGCCAACAGGGATTACACTGAAGCTTTCTTT
clone_size: few; d_call: NA; j_call: TRBJ2-7; v_call: TRBV3-1; cdr3_aa: CASSQDPTGGQYF; cdr3_nt: TGTGCCAGCAGCCAAGATCCGACAGGTGGGCAGTACTTC
clone_size: NA; d_call: NA; j_call: TRBJ2-5; v_call: TRBV30; cdr3_aa: CAWSVVSPEETQYF; cdr3_nt: TGTGCCTGGAGTGTAGTATCCCCTGAAGAGACCCAGTACTTC
clone_size: NA; d_call: TRBD1; j_call: TRBJ2-2; v_call: TRBV15; cdr3_aa: CATSPLQGVTGELFF; cdr3_nt: TGTGCCACCAGCCCCCTTCAGGGGGTCACCGGGGAGCTGTTTTTT
clone_size: NA; d_call: TRBD1; j_call: TRBJ1-5; v_call: TRBV6-1; cdr3_aa: CASSRSGGASQPQHF; cdr3_nt: TGTGCCAGCAGTCGATCAGGGGGCGCGAGTCAGCCCCAGCATTTT
clone_size: few; d_call: NA; j_call: TRBJ2-7; v_call: TRBV11-2; cdr3_aa: CASSTGQNYEQYF; cdr3_nt: TGTGCCAGCAGCACAGGACAGAACTACGAGCAGTACTTC
clone_size: NA; d_call: NA; j_call: TRBJ2-1; v_call: TRBV6-5; cdr3_aa: CASSYTKPGPSSNEQFF; cdr3_nt: TGTGCCAGCAGTTACACCAAACCGGGTCCATCGTCCAATGAGCAGTTCTTC
clone_size: NA; d_call: NA; j_call: TRBJ2-1; v_call: TRBV27; cdr3_aa: CASIMGAGMYNEQFF; cdr3_nt: TGTGCCAGCATCATGGGAGCGGGCATGTACAATGAGCAGTTCTTC
clone_size: NA; d_call: NA; j_call: TRBJ1-2; v_call: TRBV7-9; cdr3_aa: CASRSPADGYTF; cdr3_nt: TGTGCCAGCAGGTCTCCGGCTGATGGCTACACCTTC
clone_size: NA; d_call: NA; j_call: TRBJ2-3; v_call: TRBV28; cdr3_aa: CASSALLRDTQYF; cdr3_nt: TGTGCCAGCAGCGCTCTCCTTCGCGATACGCAGTATTTT